This T cell receptor (beta chain) came from a study of OX40 agonist ivuxolimab in advanced cancers. Background on the study: Intravenous ivuxolimab at 0.01 to 10 mg/kg was given to patients every 2 weeks. Earlier treatment with anti-PD-1, anti-PD-L1 or anti-CTLA-4 was permitted, and approximately 38% had received some.

Regarding the study as a whole: Blood T cells, both CD4+ and CD8+, expanded clonally by week 6 at 0.1 to 3.0 mg/kg. At 0.1-3.0 mg/kg, partial responders had clonal expansion among the lowest observed.

This table comes from immunoSEQ multiplex PCR, and its TCRdb copy is limited to in-frame clones, with some not included. This table holds about 83,000 clones, about 85% found once. Worth noting for this clone: Its antigen is not known.

Germline-derived CDR1 and CDR2 are SNHLY and FYNNEI. The CDR3 loop spans 14 amino acids. The chain joins TRBV2 to TRBJ2-5; TRBD2 might be the D (6 bases). The J call may be mistaken, given a closer DNA end match to TRBJ2-7. The sequence was collected from an adult with an advanced solid tumor such as melanoma, head and neck, liver or kidney cancer. Sequenced here: CD4+ or CD8+ T cells sorted from blood, sampled in a trial of the OX40 agonist ivuxolimab. The CDR3 coding sequence is TGTGCCAGCAGTGAGCGGGGATTAAACTACGAGCAGTACTTC. The encoded protein is CASSERGLNYEQYF.